The rows below give T cell receptor beta chains drawn from one sample of a study of blood T cell repertoires in COVID-19. Profiling relied on immunoSEQ multiplex PCR, and the TCRdb table lists in-frame clones only, not all of them. The data contain just under 350,000 clones, 87% of them singletons. The sample taken for sequencing was peripheral blood. The origin of the receptors is a woman in her 50s with COVID-19, enrolled during active disease. CDR3s include the opening cysteine and the closing phenylalanine or tryptophan. Each record gives: D gene, V gene, clone size, CDR3 length, J gene, CDR3 protein, CDR3 DNA. The D gene is left open where the match is weak. The size of a clone is reported for some rows only, either as once, few or many, or as a class for expanded clones.

D gene: TRBD1
V gene: TRBV27
clone size: -
CDR3 length: 13
J gene: TRBJ2-7
CDR3 protein: CASSRQGANEQYF
CDR3 DNA: TGTGCCAGCTCGCGACAGGGAGCCAACGAGCAGTACTTC

D gene: -
V gene: TRBV27
clone size: -
CDR3 length: 14
J gene: TRBJ1-6
CDR3 protein: CASSIQGWNSPLHF
CDR3 DNA: TGTGCCAGCAGTATTCAGGGATGGAATTCACCCCTCCACTTT

D gene: -
V gene: TRBV19
clone size: -
CDR3 length: 14
J gene: TRBJ1-1
CDR3 protein: CASSIQGLNTEAFF
CDR3 DNA: TGTGCCAGTAGTATCCAGGGGTTGAACACTGAAGCTTTCTTT

D gene: -
V gene: TRBV5-4
clone size: -
CDR3 length: 14
J gene: TRBJ2-7
CDR3 protein: CASSLVSGSYEQYF
CDR3 DNA: TGTGCCAGCAGCTTGGTATCAGGTTCCTACGAGCAGTACTTC

D gene: -
V gene: TRBV14
clone size: once
CDR3 length: 13
J gene: TRBJ2-7
CDR3 protein: CASSQDPRFEQYF
CDR3 DNA: TGTGCCAGCAGCCAAGATCCGAGGTTCGAGCAGTACTTC

D gene: TRBD2
V gene: TRBV24-1
clone size: -
CDR3 length: 18
J gene: TRBJ2-3
CDR3 protein: CATSSPLGTSGSTDTQYF
CDR3 DNA: TGTGCCACCAGTTCCCCGCTGGGGACTAGCGGGAGCACAGATACGCAGTATTTT

D gene: TRBD2
V gene: TRBV11-3
clone size: -
CDR3 length: 16
J gene: TRBJ2-1
CDR3 protein: CASSAGTLAGVNEQFF
CDR3 DNA: TGTGCCAGCAGCGCAGGAACTCTAGCGGGAGTCAATGAGCAGTTCTTC

D gene: -
V gene: TRBV15
clone size: -
CDR3 length: 15
J gene: TRBJ1-4
CDR3 protein: CATRDTTGSNEKLFF
CDR3 DNA: TGTGCCACCAGGGACACGACAGGTTCTAATGAAAAACTGTTTTTT

D gene: -
V gene: TRBV27
clone size: few
CDR3 length: 12
J gene: TRBJ1-2
CDR3 protein: CASSQEGEGYTF
CDR3 DNA: TGTGCCAGCAGCCAAGAGGGGGAGGGCTACACCTTC

D gene: TRBD1
V gene: TRBV6-1
clone size: -
CDR3 length: 15
J gene: TRBJ1-6
CDR3 protein: CASSERTGVRSPLHF
CDR3 DNA: TGTGCCAGCAGTGAAAGAACAGGGGTCCGGTCACCCCTCCACTTT

D gene: TRBD2
V gene: TRBV5-1
clone size: -
CDR3 length: 15
J gene: TRBJ2-1
CDR3 protein: CASSLGLAGAGEQFF
CDR3 DNA: TGCGCCAGCAGTTTGGGACTAGCGGGAGCTGGGGAGCAGTTCTTC

D gene: TRBD1
V gene: TRBV3-1/TRBV3-2
clone size: -
CDR3 length: 17
J gene: TRBJ1-4
CDR3 protein: CASSQGGQNATNEKLFF
CDR3 DNA: TGTGCCAGCAGCCAAGGGGGACAGAACGCAACTAATGAAAAACTGTTTTTT

D gene: -
V gene: TRBV15
clone size: -
CDR3 length: 14
J gene: TRBJ1-6
CDR3 protein: CATSRDPTASPLHF
CDR3 DNA: TGTGCCACCAGCAGAGATCCGACAGCCTCACCCCTCCACTTT

D gene: -
V gene: TRBV18
clone size: -
CDR3 length: 16
J gene: TRBJ1-6
CDR3 protein: CASSLAGSSYNSPLHF
CDR3 DNA: TGTGCCAGCTCACTTGCCGGGAGCTCCTATAATTCACCCCTCCACTTT

D gene: TRBD1
V gene: TRBV24-1
clone size: -
CDR3 length: 16
J gene: TRBJ2-1
CDR3 protein: CATSDQGQGNHNEQFF
CDR3 DNA: TGTGCCACCAGTGACCAAGGACAGGGAAACCACAATGAGCAGTTCTTC

D gene: TRBD1
V gene: TRBV2
clone size: -
CDR3 length: 15
J gene: TRBJ2-7
CDR3 protein: CASIRTGGMSYEQYF
CDR3 DNA: TGTGCCAGCATCCGCACAGGGGGAATGTCCTACGAGCAGTACTTC

D gene: -
V gene: TRBV7-2
clone size: -
CDR3 length: 14
J gene: TRBJ1-2
CDR3 protein: CASSPTAGTYGYTF
CDR3 DNA: TGTGCCAGCAGTCCCACTGCGGGAACCTATGGCTACACCTTC

D gene: TRBD1
V gene: TRBV24-1
clone size: -
CDR3 length: 13
J gene: TRBJ2-7
CDR3 protein: CATSAGQGYEQYF
CDR3 DNA: TGTGCCACCAGTGCGGGACAGGGCTACGAGCAGTACTTC

D gene: TRBD1
V gene: TRBV29-1
clone size: -
CDR3 length: 14
J gene: TRBJ2-7
CDR3 protein: CSVEAGQGAYEQYF
CDR3 DNA: TGCAGCGTTGAAGCAGGACAGGGGGCCTACGAGCAGTACTTC

D gene: -
V gene: TRBV18
clone size: -
CDR3 length: 12
J gene: TRBJ2-3
CDR3 protein: CASSPGGATQYF
CDR3 DNA: TGTGCCAGCTCACCAGGTGGGGCTACGCAGTATTTT

D gene: TRBD2
V gene: TRBV9
clone size: -
CDR3 length: 15
J gene: TRBJ2-2
CDR3 protein: CASADGLAIAGELFF
CDR3 DNA: TGTGCCAGCGCTGATGGACTAGCCATAGCCGGGGAGCTGTTTTTT

D gene: -
V gene: TRBV30
clone size: -
CDR3 length: 14
J gene: TRBJ1-3
CDR3 protein: CAWSGGGSGNTIYF
CDR3 DNA: TGTGCCTGGAGTGGAGGGGGATCTGGAAACACCATATATTTT

D gene: -
V gene: TRBV10-3
clone size: -
CDR3 length: 17
J gene: TRBJ1-3
CDR3 protein: CAISDVPGLSSGNTIYF
CDR3 DNA: TGTGCCATCAGTGACGTTCCAGGCCTGTCCTCTGGAAACACCATATATTTT

D gene: -
V gene: TRBV30
clone size: -
CDR3 length: 15
J gene: TRBJ1-2
CDR3 protein: CAWRGGAQGRYGYTF
CDR3 DNA: TGTGCCTGGAGGGGGGGGGCTCAGGGCCGCTATGGCTACACCTTC

D gene: -
V gene: TRBV19
clone size: once
CDR3 length: 16
J gene: TRBJ2-1
CDR3 protein: CASSAGRGKRYNEQFF
CDR3 DNA: TGTGCCAGTAGTGCGGGCAGGGGAAAGCGATACAATGAGCAGTTCTTC

D gene: TRBD1
V gene: TRBV11-1
clone size: -
CDR3 length: 15
J gene: TRBJ2-7
CDR3 protein: CASSLDRGGTYEQYF
CDR3 DNA: TGTGCCAGCAGCTTGGACAGGGGGGGAACCTACGAGCAGTACTTC

D gene: -
V gene: TRBV3-1/TRBV3-2
clone size: once
CDR3 length: 17
J gene: TRBJ2-3
CDR3 protein: CASSQDIVAASTDTQYF
CDR3 DNA: TGTGCCAGCAGCCAAGATATAGTAGCGGCTAGCACAGATACGCAGTATTTT

D gene: -
V gene: TRBV6-2/TRBV6-3
clone size: -
CDR3 length: 12
J gene: TRBJ2-5
CDR3 protein: CASSGQKETQYF
CDR3 DNA: TGTGCCAGCAGCGGACAGAAAGAGACCCAGTACTTC

D gene: TRBD1
V gene: TRBV6-5
clone size: -
CDR3 length: 13
J gene: TRBJ1-2
CDR3 protein: CASRGQGSYGYTF
CDR3 DNA: TGTGCCAGCAGAGGACAGGGGTCCTATGGCTACACCTTC

D gene: -
V gene: TRBV30
clone size: -
CDR3 length: 14
J gene: TRBJ1-4
CDR3 protein: CAWSVPGDNEKLFF
CDR3 DNA: TGTGCCTGGAGTGTACCGGGGGATAATGAAAAACTGTTTTTT

D gene: TRBD1
V gene: TRBV10-1
clone size: -
CDR3 length: 18
J gene: TRBJ2-7
CDR3 protein: CASRTPGQGFGRPYEQYF
CDR3 DNA: TGCGCCTCCCGGACCCCGGGACAGGGTTTTGGGAGGCCCTACGAGCAGTACTTC

D gene: TRBD2
V gene: TRBV12-5
clone size: -
CDR3 length: 16
J gene: TRBJ2-1
CDR3 protein: CASGAGKEGRAEEQFF
CDR3 DNA: TGTGCTAGTGGAGCGGGGAAGGAGGGCAGGGCTGAGGAGCAGTTCTTC

D gene: TRBD1
V gene: TRBV18
clone size: -
CDR3 length: 15
J gene: TRBJ1-2
CDR3 protein: CASSPRGQGDYGYTF
CDR3 DNA: TGTGCCAGCTCACCGCGGGGACAGGGAGATTATGGCTACACCTTC

D gene: TRBD1
V gene: TRBV7-9
clone size: -
CDR3 length: 16
J gene: TRBJ2-1
CDR3 protein: CASSLPGTGGSNEQFF
CDR3 DNA: TGTGCCAGCAGCTTACCCGGGACAGGGGGTAGCAATGAGCAGTTCTTC

D gene: TRBD1
V gene: TRBV18
clone size: -
CDR3 length: 13
J gene: TRBJ2-7
CDR3 protein: CASSPGTAREQYF
CDR3 DNA: TGTGCCAGCTCACCTGGGACAGCGCGCGAGCAGTACTTC

D gene: -
V gene: TRBV6-2/TRBV6-3
clone size: -
CDR3 length: 15
J gene: TRBJ2-2
CDR3 protein: CASRYRLVDTGELFF
CDR3 DNA: TGTGCCAGCAGGTACCGACTAGTCGACACCGGGGAGCTGTTTTTT

D gene: TRBD1
V gene: TRBV10-3
clone size: -
CDR3 length: 15
J gene: TRBJ2-7
CDR3 protein: CAISETLQQGYEQYF
CDR3 DNA: TGTGCCATCAGTGAGACCCTCCAACAGGGGTACGAGCAGTACTTC

D gene: TRBD2
V gene: TRBV4-3
clone size: -
CDR3 length: 15
J gene: TRBJ2-3
CDR3 protein: CASSQGLAGTDTQYF
CDR3 DNA: TGCGCCAGCAGCCAAGGACTAGCGGGCACAGATACGCAGTATTTT

D gene: -
V gene: TRBV5-1
clone size: -
CDR3 length: 14
J gene: TRBJ2-3
CDR3 protein: CASRGGVGTDTQYF
CDR3 DNA: TGCGCCAGCAGGGGGGGAGTGGGCACAGATACGCAGTATTTT

D gene: TRBD1
V gene: TRBV10-2
clone size: -
CDR3 length: 14
J gene: TRBJ1-1
CDR3 protein: CASRGDRGFTEAFF
CDR3 DNA: TGCGCCAGCCGAGGGGACAGGGGGTTCACTGAAGCTTTCTTT

D gene: -
V gene: TRBV7-2
clone size: -
CDR3 length: 14
J gene: TRBJ2-7
CDR3 protein: CASRLGNRAYEQYF
CDR3 DNA: TGTGCCAGCAGATTAGGGAACAGAGCCTACGAGCAGTACTTC

D gene: -
V gene: TRBV30
clone size: -
CDR3 length: 13
J gene: TRBJ1-5
CDR3 protein: CAWGPGGLQPQHF
CDR3 DNA: TGTGCCTGGGGGCCGGGGGGACTGCAGCCCCAGCATTTT